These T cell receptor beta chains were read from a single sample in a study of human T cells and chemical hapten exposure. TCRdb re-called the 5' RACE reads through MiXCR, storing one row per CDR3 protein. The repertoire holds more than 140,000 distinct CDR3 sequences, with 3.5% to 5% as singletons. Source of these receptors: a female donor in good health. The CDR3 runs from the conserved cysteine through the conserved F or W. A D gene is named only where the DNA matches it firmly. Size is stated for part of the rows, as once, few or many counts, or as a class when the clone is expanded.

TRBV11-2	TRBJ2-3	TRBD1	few	TGTGCCAGCAGCCGGGACAGGGGATGCGCAGATACGCAGTATTTT	CASSRDRGCADTQYF
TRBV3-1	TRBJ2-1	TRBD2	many	TGTGCCAGCAGCCAAGAAAGGGGGACTAGCGGAACTAGCTCCTACAATGAGCAGTTCTTC	CASSQERGTSGTSSYNEQFF
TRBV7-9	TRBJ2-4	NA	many	TGTGCCAGCAGCTTGGTGAGGGCTCAAGACATTCAGTACTTC	CASSLVRAQDIQYF
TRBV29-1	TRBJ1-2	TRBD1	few	TGCAGCGTCCAGGGGGCGATGGATGGCTACACCTTC	CSVQGAMDGYTF
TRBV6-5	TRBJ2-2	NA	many	TGTGCCAGCAGTCGCCCGCCGGCTAGAGGGACCGGGGAGCTGTTTTTT	CASSRPPARGTGELFF
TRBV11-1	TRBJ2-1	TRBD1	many	TGTGCCAGCGGACAGGGGAACAATGAGCAGTTCTTC	CASGQGNNEQFF
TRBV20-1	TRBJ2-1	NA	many	TGCAGTGCTACTGACAGCAACAATGAGCAGTTCTTC	CSATDSNNEQFF
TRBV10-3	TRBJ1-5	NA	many	TGTGCCATCGGCGGGTACAGTCAGCCCCAGCATTTT	CAIGGYSQPQHF
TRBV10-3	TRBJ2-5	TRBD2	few	TGTGCCATCAGTGATCACACGCGGACTAGCGGGGAGACCGAAGAGACCCAGTACTTC	CAISDHTRTSGETEETQYF
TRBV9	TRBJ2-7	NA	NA	TGTGCCAGCAGCATTTCAGGGACCTCCTACGAGCAGTACTTC	CASSISGTSYEQYF
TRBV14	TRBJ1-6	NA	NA	TGTGCCAGCAGCCAAGCGGGGAGGGGAATAGGCAATTCACCCCTCCACTTT	CASSQAGRGIGNSPLHF
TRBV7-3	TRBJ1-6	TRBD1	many	TGTGCCAGCAGCTCCGACAGGGGGCTTAATTCACCCCTCCACTTT	CASSSDRGLNSPLHF
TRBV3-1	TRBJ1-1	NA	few	TGTGCCAGCAGCCAAGAGGGAGTTAGAGGAGCTTTCTTT	CASSQEGVRGAFF
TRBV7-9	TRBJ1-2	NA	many	TGTGCCAGCAGCCCGACCAGGACAGCTAACTATGGCTACACCTTC	CASSPTRTANYGYTF
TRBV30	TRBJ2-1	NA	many	TGTGCCTGGAGTGTACTTGAGCAGTTCTTC	CAWSVLEQFF
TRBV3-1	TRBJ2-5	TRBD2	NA	TGTGCCAGCAGCCAAGAAACGGGGGGGCCAGAGACCCAGTACTTC	CASSQETGGPETQYF
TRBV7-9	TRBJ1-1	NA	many	TGTGCCAGCAGCAGTACAGGGTACACTGAAGCTTTCTTT	CASSSTGYTEAFF
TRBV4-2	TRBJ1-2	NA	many	TGTGCCAGCAGCCAAGAGTGGGACCGCTGGTCTAACTATGGCTACACCTTC	CASSQEWDRWSNYGYTF
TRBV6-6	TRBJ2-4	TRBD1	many	TGTGCCAGCAGAGGGACAGGGGGCACCATTCAGTACTTC	CASRGTGGTIQYF
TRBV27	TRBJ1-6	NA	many	TGTGCCAGCAGTCCCCAGACAGAGGAATCACCCCTCCACTTT	CASSPQTEESPLHF
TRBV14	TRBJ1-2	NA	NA	TGTGCCAGCAGCCTATCCCGAGATTATGGCTACACCTTC	CASSLSRDYGYTF
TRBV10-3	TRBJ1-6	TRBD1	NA	TGTGCCATCAGTGACCAGGACAGGGGAAGTGCCTATAATTCACCCCTCCACTTT	CAISDQDRGSAYNSPLHF